These 10 T cell receptor beta chains came from one sample sequenced in a study of human thymus T cells. Data came from immunoSEQ multiplex PCR; TCRdb stores just in-frame clones and leaves some out. The profile covers around 45,000 clones, with 85% to 95% appearing a single time and approximately 0.15% taken by the ten largest. The sequenced material came from blood. All receptors come from a girl under three years old with a congenital heart defect but otherwise immunologically healthy.

This clone was seen only once. V is TRBV5-3 and J is TRBJ2-1, with 8 bases identical to TRBD2. TRBV5-3 is designated an ORF whose function remains uncertain. The CDR3 sequence is 15 residues long. The V gene end was trimmed by 0 bases and the J gene end by 6 bases; junction bases not matched to a gene: 5. CDR3 sequence (DNA): TGTGCCAGAAGCTTGGCGGGAGGGCCGAGCAATGAGCAGTTCTTC. The encoded protein is CARSLAGGPSNEQFF.

The CDR3 nucleotides read TGTGCCAGTAGTAGCCGATTGGGGGCATCCTACGAGCAGTACTTC. Its protein product is CASSSRLGASYEQYF. The gene calls are TRBV19 and TRBJ2-7, with D possibly TRBD1 on 6 matching bases. CDR1 LNHDA and CDR2 SQIVND come from the germline V gene (reference sequence). CDR3 length: 15 amino acids. Trimming shortened V by 4 bases and J by 1 base, and 14 bases separated the two germline ends.

This rearrangement joins TRBV6-5 to TRBJ2-7; no firm D call. The CDR3 covers 13 residues. The V end lost 6 bases, the J end lost 2 bases, and 11 bases lay between the germline ends. CDR1 MNHEY and CDR2 SVGAGI come from the germline V gene. The CDR3 protein is CASRSGPPYEQYF. Here the CDR3 DNA reads TGTGCCAGCAGGTCTGGGCCTCCCTACGAGCAGTACTTC.

This clone was detected once. CDR3 region: CSVTTSGTGEQFF. The CDR3 DNA reads as TGCAGCGTGACGACTAGCGGGACGGGTGAGCAGTTCTTC. The J gene is TRBJ2-1, the V gene TRBV29-1; TRBD2 matches 11 bases. The V gene's germline CDR1 is SQVTM and CDR2 ANQGSEA. CDR3 length: 13 amino acids. The J segment lost 9 bases and the V segment lost 6 bases, leaving 7 bases of the junction unmatched.

This clone has only one observation. V is TRBV29-1 and J is TRBJ2-1, with unresolved D. V was shortened by 5 bases and J by 9 bases, with 8 bases between the two germline ends. The V gene's germline CDR1 is SQVTM and CDR2 ANQGSEA. The CDR3 has 10 residues. The CDR3 protein is CSVLLAEQFF. CDR3 in DNA: TGCAGCGTTCTCCTTGCTGAGCAGTTCTTC.

The gene calls are TRBV10-2 and TRBJ2-2, with 8 bases matching TRBD2. Germline CDR1 reads WSHSY; CDR2 reads SAAADI. The CDR3 has 19 amino acids. Trimming took 4 bases from V and 4 from J; bases not matched to a gene: 17. The CDR3 nucleotides are TGCGCCAGCAGTGGGGGGCCCTTAGCGGGAAGACCGTCCACCGGGGAGCTGTTTTTT. The encoded protein is CASSGGPLAGRPSTGELFF.

The V gene is TRBV7-3, the J gene TRBJ2-1; TRBD2 aligns across 8 bases. Germline V gives CDR1 SGHTA, CDR2 FQGTGA. Germline trimming cut 4 bases from V and 8 bases from J; bases unmatched to any gene: 4. The CDR3 contains 13 residues. CDR3 bases: TGTGCCAGCAGCTCCGGACTAGCCTATGAGCAGTTCTTC. It is translated as CASSSGLAYEQFF.

As to this clone: Compared with germline, one end of the junction differs, possibly owing to a read error. The rearrangement uses TRBV25-1 and TRBJ2-2; D gene unclear. There are 12 residues in the CDR3. Germline V CDR1 and CDR2: MGHDK, SYGVNS. CDR3 amino acids: CASRELGGELFF. In DNA form, the CDR3 reads TGTGCCAGCAGGGAATTGGGCGGGGAGCTGTTTTTT.

This chain joins TRBV14 and TRBJ2-1, with D maybe TRBD2 (5 bases). The CDR3 extends over 14 amino acids. Germline V gives CDR1 SGHDN, CDR2 FVKESK. V lost 4 bases and J lost 8, with 15 bases in between. In DNA, the CDR3 is TGTGCCAGCAGCCCGTTGGGGAAGGAGGATGAGCAGTTCTTC. This encodes CASSPLGKEDEQFF.

The chain recombines TRBV6-6 with TRBJ1-3; D gene unclear. The CDR3 contains 15 residues. Looked up from germline, CDR1 is MNHNY and CDR2 is SVGAGI (reference sequence). V shed 2 bases and J shed 1 base, with 9 bases lying between them. This chain's CDR3 is CASSYTLLSGNTIYF. The CDR3 DNA reads TGTGCCAGCAGTTACACCCTCCTTTCTGGAAACACCATATATTTT.